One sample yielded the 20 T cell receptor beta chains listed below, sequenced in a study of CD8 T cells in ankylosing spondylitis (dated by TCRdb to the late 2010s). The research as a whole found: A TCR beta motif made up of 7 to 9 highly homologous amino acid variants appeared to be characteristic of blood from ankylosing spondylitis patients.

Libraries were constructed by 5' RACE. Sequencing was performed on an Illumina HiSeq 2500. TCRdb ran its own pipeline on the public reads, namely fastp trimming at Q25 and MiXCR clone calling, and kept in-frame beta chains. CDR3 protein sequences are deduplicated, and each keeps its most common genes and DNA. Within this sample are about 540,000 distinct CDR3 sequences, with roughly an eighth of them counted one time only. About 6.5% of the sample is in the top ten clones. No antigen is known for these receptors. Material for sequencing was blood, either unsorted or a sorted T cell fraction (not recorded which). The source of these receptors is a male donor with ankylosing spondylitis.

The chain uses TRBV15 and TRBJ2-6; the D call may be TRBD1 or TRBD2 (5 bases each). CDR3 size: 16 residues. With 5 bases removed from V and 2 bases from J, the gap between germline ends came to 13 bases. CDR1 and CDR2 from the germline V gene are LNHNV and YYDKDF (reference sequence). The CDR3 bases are TGTGCCACCAGCGGGGGTCTAGGTCCTGGGGCCAACGTCCTGACTTTC. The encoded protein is CATSGGLGPGANVLTF.

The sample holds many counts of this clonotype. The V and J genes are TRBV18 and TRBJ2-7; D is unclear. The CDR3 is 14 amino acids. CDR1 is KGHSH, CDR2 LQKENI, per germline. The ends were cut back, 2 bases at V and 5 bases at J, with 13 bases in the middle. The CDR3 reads CASSPGLLADEQYF. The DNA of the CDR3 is TGTGCCAGCTCACCAGGCCTATTGGCAGACGAGCAGTACTTC.

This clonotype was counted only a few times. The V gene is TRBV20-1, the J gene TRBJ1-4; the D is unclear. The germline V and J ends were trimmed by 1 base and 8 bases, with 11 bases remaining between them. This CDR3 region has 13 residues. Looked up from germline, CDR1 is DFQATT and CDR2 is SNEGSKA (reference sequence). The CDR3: CSARGVGYEKLFF. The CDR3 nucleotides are TGCAGTGCTAGAGGGGTTGGATACGAAAAACTGTTTTTT.

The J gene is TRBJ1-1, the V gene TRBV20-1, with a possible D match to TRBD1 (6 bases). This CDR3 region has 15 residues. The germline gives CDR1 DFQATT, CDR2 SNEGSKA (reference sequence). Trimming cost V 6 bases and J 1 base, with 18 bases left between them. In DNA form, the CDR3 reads TGCAGTGCCACCGGGACACAATCAGGGAACACTGAAGCTTTCTTT. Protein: CSATGTQSGNTEAFF.

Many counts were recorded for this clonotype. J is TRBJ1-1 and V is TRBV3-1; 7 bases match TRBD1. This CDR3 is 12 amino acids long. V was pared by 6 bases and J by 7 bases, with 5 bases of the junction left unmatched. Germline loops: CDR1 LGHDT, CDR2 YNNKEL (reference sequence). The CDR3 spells CASSPRDSEAFF. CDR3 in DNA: TGTGCCAGCAGTCCCCGGGACAGTGAAGCTTTCTTT.

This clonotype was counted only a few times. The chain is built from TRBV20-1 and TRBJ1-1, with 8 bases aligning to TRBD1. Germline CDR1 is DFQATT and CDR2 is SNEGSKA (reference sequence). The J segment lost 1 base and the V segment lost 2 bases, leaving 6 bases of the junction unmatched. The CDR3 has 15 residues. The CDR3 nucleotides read TGCAGTGCTAGATCAGCCGGGACAGGGAACACTGAAGCTTTCTTT. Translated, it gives CSARSAGTGNTEAFF.

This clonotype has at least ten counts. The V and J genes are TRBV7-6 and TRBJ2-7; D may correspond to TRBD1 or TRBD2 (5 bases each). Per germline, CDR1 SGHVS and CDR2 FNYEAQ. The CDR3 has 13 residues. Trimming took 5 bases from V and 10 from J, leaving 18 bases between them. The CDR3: CASSLDIHRDQYF. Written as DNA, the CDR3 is TGTGCCAGCAGCCTAGACATCCACCGGGACCAGTACTTC.

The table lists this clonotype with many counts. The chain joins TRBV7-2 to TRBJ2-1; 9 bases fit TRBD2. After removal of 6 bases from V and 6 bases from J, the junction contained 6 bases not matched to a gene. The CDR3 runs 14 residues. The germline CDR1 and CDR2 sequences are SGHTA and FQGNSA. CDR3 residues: CASSRGLALNEQFF. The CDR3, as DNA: TGTGCCAGCAGTCGAGGACTAGCGCTCAATGAGCAGTTCTTC.

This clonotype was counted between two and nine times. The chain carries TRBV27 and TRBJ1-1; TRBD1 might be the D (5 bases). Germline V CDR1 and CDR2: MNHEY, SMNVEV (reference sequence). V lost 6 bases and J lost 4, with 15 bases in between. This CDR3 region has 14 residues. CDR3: CASRQVGSLTEAFF. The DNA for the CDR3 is TGTGCCAGCAGACAGGTGGGATCGCTCACTGAAGCTTTCTTT.

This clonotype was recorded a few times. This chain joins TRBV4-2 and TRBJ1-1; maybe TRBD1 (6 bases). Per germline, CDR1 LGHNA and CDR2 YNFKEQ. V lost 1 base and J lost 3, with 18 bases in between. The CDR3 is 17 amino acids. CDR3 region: CASSQGYGGAPDTEAFF. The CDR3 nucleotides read TGTGCCAGCAGCCAAGGTTATGGGGGGGCGCCGGACACTGAAGCTTTCTTT.

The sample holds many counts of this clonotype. DNA for the CDR3: TGCAGCGCCGCGGGACTGACGCATAGCGGGGGCGACACCGGGGAGCTGTTTTTT. Translating gives CSAAGLTHSGGDTGELFF. This sequence joins TRBV29-1 and TRBJ2-2; 9 bases fit TRBD2. Germline CDR1 reads SQVTM; CDR2 reads ANQGSEA. The V gene end was trimmed by 7 bases and the J gene end by 3 bases; junction bases not matched to a gene: 18. The CDR3 has 18 residues.

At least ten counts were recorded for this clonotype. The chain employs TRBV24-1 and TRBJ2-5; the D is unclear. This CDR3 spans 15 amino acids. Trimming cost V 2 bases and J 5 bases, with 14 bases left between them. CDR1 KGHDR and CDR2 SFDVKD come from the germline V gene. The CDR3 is CATSDSRTEAETQYF. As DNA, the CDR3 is TGTGCCACCAGTGATTCTAGGACCGAGGCGGAGACCCAGTACTTC.

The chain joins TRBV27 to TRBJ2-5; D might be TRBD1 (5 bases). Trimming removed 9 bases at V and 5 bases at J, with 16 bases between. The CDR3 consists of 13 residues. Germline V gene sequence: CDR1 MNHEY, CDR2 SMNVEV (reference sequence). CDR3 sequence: CASSQESWETQYF. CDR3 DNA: TGTGCCAGTTCACAGGAGTCCTGGGAGACCCAGTACTTC.

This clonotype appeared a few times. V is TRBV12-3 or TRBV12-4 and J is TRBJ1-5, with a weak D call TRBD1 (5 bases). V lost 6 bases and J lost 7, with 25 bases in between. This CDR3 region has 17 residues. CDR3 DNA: TGTGCCAGCAGCTCAGGGTTGGGTGCGGTTGAAGTGCAGCCCCAGCATTTT. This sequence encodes CASSSGLGAVEVQPQHF.

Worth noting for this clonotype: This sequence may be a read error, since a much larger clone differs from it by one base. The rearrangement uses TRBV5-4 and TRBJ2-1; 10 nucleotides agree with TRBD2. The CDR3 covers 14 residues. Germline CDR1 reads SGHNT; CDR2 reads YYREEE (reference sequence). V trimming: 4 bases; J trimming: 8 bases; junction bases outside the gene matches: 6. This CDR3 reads CASSGSGRGDEQFF. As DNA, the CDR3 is TGTGCCAGCAGCGGGAGCGGGAGGGGCGATGAGCAGTTCTTC.

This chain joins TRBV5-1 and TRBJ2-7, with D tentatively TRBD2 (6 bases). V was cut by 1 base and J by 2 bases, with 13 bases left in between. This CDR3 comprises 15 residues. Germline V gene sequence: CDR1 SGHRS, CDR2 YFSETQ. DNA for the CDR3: TGCGCCAGCAGCTTGTCTGGCGGACTAACCTACGAGCAGTACTTC. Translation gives CASSLSGGLTYEQYF. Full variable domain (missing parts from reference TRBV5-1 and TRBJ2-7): KAGVTQTPRYLIKTRGQQVTLSCSPISGHRSVSWYQQTPGQGLQFLFEYFSETQRNKGNFPGRFSGRQFSNSRSEMNVSTLELGDSALYLCASSLSGGLTYEQYFGPGTRLTVT.

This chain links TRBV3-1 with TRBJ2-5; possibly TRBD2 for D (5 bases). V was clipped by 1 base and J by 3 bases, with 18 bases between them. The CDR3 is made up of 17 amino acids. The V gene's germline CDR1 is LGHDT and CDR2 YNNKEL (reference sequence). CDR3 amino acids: CASSQVRVSSFEETQYF. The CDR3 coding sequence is TGTGCCAGCAGCCAAGTGCGGGTCAGCTCCTTTGAAGAGACCCAGTACTTC.

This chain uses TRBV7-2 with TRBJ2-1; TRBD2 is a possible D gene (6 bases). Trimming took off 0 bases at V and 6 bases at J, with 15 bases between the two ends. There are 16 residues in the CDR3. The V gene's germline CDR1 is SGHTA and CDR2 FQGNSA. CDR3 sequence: CASSLAGRGSFNEQFF. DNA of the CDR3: TGTGCCAGCAGCTTAGCGGGACGGGGGTCTTTCAATGAGCAGTTCTTC.

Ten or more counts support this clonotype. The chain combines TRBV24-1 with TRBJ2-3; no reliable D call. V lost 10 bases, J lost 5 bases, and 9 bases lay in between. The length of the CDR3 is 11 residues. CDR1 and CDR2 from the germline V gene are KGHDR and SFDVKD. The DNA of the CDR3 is TGTGCCACGCCGGCGGAAGATACGCAGTATTTT. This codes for CATPAEDTQYF.

CDR3 bases: TGTGCCAGCAGCTCCGGGGGAGTACTCTGGCACAATGAGCAGTTCTTC. Translated: CASSSGGVLWHNEQFF. The chain recombines TRBV7-2 with TRBJ2-1, with D possibly matching TRBD2 (6 bases). Trimming removed 4 bases at V and 5 bases at J, with 18 bases between. The germline V gene encodes CDR1 SGHTA and CDR2 FQGNSA. This CDR3 is 16 amino acids long. The full variable domain, rest sourced from reference TRBV7-2 and TRBJ2-1, is GAGVSQSPSNKVTEKGKDVELRCDPISGHTALYWYRQSLGQGLEFLIYFQGNSAPDKSGLPSDRFSAERTGGSVSTLTIQRTQQEDSAVYLCASSSGGVLWHNEQFFGPGTRLTVL.